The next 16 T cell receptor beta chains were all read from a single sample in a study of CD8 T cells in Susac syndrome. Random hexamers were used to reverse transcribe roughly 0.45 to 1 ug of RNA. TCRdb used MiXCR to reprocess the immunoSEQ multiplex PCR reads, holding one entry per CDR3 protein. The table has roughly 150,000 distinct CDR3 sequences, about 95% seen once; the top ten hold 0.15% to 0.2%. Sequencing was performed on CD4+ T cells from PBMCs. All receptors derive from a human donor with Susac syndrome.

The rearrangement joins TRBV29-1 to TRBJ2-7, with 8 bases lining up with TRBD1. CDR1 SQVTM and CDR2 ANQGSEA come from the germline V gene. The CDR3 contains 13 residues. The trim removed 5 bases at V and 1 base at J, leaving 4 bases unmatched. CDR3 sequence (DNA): TGCAGCGTTCGGGACAGGTCATCCTACGAGCAGTACTTC. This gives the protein CSVRDRSSYEQYF.

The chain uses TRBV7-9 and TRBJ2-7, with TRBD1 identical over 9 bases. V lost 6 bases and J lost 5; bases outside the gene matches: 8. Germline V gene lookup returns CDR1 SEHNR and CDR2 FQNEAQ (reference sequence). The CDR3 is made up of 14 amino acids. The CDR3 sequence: CASRPPGTGNEQYF. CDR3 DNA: TGTGCCAGCAGGCCACCTGGGACAGGGAACGAGCAGTACTTC.

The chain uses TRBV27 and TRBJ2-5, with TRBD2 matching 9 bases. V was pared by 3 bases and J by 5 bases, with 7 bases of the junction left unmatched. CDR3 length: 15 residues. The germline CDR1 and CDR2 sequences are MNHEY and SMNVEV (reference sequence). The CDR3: CASSFNSGGGETQYF. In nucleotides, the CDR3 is TGTGCCAGCAGTTTCAATAGCGGGGGAGGGGAGACCCAGTACTTC.

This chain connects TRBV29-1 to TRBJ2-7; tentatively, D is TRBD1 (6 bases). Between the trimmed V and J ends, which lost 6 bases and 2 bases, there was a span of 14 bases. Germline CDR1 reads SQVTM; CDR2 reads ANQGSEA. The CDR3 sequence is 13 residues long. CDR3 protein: CSVPGQGPYEQYF. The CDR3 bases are TGCAGCGTCCCGGGGCAGGGGCCCTACGAGCAGTACTTC.

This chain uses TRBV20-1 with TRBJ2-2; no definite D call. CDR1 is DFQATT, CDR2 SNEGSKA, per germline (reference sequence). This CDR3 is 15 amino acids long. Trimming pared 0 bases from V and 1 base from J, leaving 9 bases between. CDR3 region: CSARDRVLNTGELFF. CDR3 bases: TGCAGTGCTAGAGATAGGGTTTTGAACACCGGGGAGCTGTTTTTT.

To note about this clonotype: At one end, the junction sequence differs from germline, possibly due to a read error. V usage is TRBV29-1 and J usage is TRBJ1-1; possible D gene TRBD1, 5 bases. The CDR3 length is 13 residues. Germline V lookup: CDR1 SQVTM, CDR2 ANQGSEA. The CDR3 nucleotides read TGCAGCGTTGAATGGCGGGGGGTCCCTGAAGCTTCCTTT. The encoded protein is CSVEWRGVPEASF. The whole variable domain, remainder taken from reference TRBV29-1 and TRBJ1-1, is SAVISQKPSRDICQRGTSLTIQCQVDSQVTMMFWYRQQPGQSLTLIATANQGSEATYESGFVIDKFPISRPNLTFSTLTVSNMSPEDSSIYLCSVEWRGVPEASFGQGTRLTVV.

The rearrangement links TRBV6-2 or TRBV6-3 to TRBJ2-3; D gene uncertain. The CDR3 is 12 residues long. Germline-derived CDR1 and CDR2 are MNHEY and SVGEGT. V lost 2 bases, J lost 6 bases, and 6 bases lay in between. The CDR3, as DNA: TGTGCCAGCAGTTACGAGGCGGATACGCAGTATTTT. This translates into CASSYEADTQYF.

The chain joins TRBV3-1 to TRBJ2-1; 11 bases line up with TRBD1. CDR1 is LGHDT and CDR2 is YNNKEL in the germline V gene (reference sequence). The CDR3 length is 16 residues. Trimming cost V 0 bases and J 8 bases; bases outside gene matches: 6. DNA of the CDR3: TGTGCCAGCAGCCAAGATCGCGGACAGGGGGCTCATGAGCAGTTCTTC. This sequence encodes CASSQDRGQGAHEQFF.

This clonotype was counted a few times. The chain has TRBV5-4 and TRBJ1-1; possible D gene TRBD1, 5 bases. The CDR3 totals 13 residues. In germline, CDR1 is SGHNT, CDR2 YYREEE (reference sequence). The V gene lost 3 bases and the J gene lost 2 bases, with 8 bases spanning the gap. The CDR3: CASSSQGNTEAFF. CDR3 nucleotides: TGTGCCAGCAGCTCTCAGGGAAACACTGAAGCTTTCTTT.

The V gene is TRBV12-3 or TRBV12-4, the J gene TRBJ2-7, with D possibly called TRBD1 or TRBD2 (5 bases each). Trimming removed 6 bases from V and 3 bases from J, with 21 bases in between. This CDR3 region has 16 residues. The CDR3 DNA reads TGTGCCAGCAGCCCTCCCCCCCGGGACGGCAGCTACGAGCAGTACTTC. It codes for CASSPPPRDGSYEQYF.

In DNA, the CDR3 is TGTGCCAGCAGCTTAGAAGGGGGGAACATAGGCGGCTACACCTTC. Translating gives CASSLEGGNIGGYTF. The V call is TRBV7-2, the J call TRBJ1-2, with D possibly TRBD1 on 6 matching bases. The CDR3 has 15 amino acids. The V end was cut by 1 base, the J end by 8 bases, with 17 bases between. The germline V gene has CDR1 SGHTA and CDR2 FQGNSA. The whole variable domain, filled in from reference TRBV7-2 and TRBJ1-2, reads GAGVSQSPSNKVTEKGKDVELRCDPISGHTALYWYRQSLGQGLEFLIYFQGNSAPDKSGLPSDRFSAERTGGSVSTLTIQRTQQEDSAVYLCASSLEGGNIGGYTFGSGTRLTVV.

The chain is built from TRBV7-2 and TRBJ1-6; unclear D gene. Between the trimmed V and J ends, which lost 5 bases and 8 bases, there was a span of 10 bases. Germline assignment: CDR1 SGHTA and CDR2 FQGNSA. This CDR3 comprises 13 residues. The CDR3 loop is CASSPDPDSPLHF. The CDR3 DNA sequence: TGTGCCAGCAGCCCGGACCCGGATTCACCCCTCCACTTT.

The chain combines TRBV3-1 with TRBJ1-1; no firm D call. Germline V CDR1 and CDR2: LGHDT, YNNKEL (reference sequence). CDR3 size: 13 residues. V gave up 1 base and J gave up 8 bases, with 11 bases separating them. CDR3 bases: TGTGCCAGCAGCCAAGGACGGGATGGGGAAGCTTTCTTT. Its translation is CASSQGRDGEAFF.

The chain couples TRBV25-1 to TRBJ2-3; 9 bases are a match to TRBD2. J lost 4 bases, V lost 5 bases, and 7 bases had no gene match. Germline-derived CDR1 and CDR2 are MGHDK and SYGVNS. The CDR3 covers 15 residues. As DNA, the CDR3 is TGTGCCAGCAGTAATCTAGCGGGGACGGCAGATACGCAGTATTTT. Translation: CASSNLAGTADTQYF.

CDR3 residues: CASSVVFGNTEAFF. The CDR3 DNA sequence: TGTGCCAGCAGCGTAGTGTTCGGTAATACTGAAGCTTTCTTT. The V gene is TRBV9, the J gene TRBJ1-1; D gene uncertain. The germline V and J ends were trimmed by 0 bases and 5 bases, with 11 bases remaining between them. This CDR3 contains 14 residues. Per the germline V gene, CDR1 is SGDLS and CDR2 is YYNGEE.

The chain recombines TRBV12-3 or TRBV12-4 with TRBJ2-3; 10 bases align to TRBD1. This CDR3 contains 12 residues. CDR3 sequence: CVDRGLSDTQYF. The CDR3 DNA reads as TGTGTAGACAGGGGGCTGTCAGATACGCAGTATTTT.